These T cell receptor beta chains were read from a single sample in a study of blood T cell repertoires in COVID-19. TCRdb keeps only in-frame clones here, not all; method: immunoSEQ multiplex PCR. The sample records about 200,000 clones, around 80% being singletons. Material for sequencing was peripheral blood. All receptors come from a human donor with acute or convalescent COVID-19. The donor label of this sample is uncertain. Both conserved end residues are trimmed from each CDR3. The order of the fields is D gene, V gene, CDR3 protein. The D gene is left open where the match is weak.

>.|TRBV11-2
ASSSDGANTGELF
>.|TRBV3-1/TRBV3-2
ASSGGVDQPQH
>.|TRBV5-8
ATLRGAYGYT
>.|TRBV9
ASSAMSTGEQF
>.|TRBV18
ASSPAQGWGYT
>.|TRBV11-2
ASSPPISSTDTQY
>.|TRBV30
AWSPGQWGSYEQY
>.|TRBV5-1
ASSLPGQETQY
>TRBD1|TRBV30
ACPDRGGTGELF
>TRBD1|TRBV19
ASRMPGDRGPTYGYT
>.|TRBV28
ASSLAALNQPQH
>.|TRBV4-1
ASSQGEGNYGYT
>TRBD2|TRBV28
ASSPRVAGAETQY
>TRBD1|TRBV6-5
ASSSGQPPIQY
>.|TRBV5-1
ASSLGAGSSYAQY
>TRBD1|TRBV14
ASSQLQTGSVEQY
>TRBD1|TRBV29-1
SAAGGLNEQF
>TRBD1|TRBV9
ASSFWTGGETQY
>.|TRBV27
ASSPIRDRNQPQH
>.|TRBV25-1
ASSLQGEADTQY
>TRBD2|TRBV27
ASSSVAGGPGTDTQY
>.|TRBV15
ATSRGGYLDGYT
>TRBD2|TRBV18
ASSPGREGREQY
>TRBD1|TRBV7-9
ASSLGQGGEQY
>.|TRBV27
ASSSPGGDTQY